Below, 11 T cell receptor beta chains from the same sample are listed, as sequenced in a study of beta chain features in type 1 diabetes. Expressed TCRB transcripts were sequenced, since all the RNA that had been isolated was reverse transcribed. Produced via immunoSEQ multiplex PCR; TCRdb's table is partial and in-frame only. The data hold fewer than 350,000 clones, with about 8.5% observed a single time. Sequencing was performed on central memory CD4+ T cells from blood. The receptors shown here come from a woman aged 18-29 years in good health.

The sample holds a few counts of this clone. The genes are TRBV7-3 and TRBJ1-4; D unresolved. Germline V gene data show CDR1 as SGHTA and CDR2 as FQGTGA. CDR3 size: 13 residues. The V and J ends lost 5 bases and 8 bases respectively, with 12 bases between them. The chain's CDR3 is CASSLKGTEKLFF. The DNA for the CDR3 is TGTGCCAGCAGCCTGAAGGGCACCGAAAAACTGTTTTTT.

About this clone itself: Other DNA sequences in the same sample also yield this CDR3. This chain links TRBV20-1 with TRBJ2-5; D not certain. From germline, CDR1 is DFQATT and CDR2 SNEGSKA (reference sequence). The germline V and J ends were trimmed by 1 base and 4 bases, with 4 bases remaining between them. This CDR3 spans 11 amino acids. Here the CDR3 DNA reads TGCAGTGCTAGAGGAGGAGAGACCCAGTACTTC. This sequence encodes CSARGGETQYF.

The chain has TRBV15 and TRBJ2-7; tentative D call: TRBD2 (6 bases). The CDR3 totals 14 residues. Germline V gene lookup returns CDR1 LNHNV and CDR2 YYDKDF (reference sequence). V was clipped by 0 bases and J by 2 bases, with 8 bases between them. The CDR3 coding sequence is TGTGCCACCAGCAGAGATCGGGGGACCTACGAGCAGTACGTC. Protein product: CATSRDRGTYEQYV.

The chain couples TRBV5-4 to TRBJ1-1, with TRBD1 as a possible D gene (6 bases). V lost 0 bases, J lost 7 bases, and 10 bases lay in between. The germline V gene has CDR1 SGHNT and CDR2 YYREEE (reference sequence). There are 13 residues in the CDR3. In nucleotides, the CDR3 is TGTGCCAGCAGCTTGGGGGGGCCAGGTGAAGCTTTCTTT. It encodes CASSLGGPGEAFF.

Many counts were recorded for this clone. The J gene is TRBJ2-3, the V gene TRBV9; no reliable D call. Germline CDR1 is SGDLS and CDR2 is YYNGEE. The V and J ends lost 0 bases and 4 bases respectively, with 6 bases between them. The CDR3 length is 13 residues. The chain's CDR3 is CASSVGVADTQYF. CDR3 nucleotide sequence: TGTGCCAGCAGCGTAGGCGTCGCAGATACGCAGTATTTT.

The chain is built from TRBV29-1 and TRBJ2-5, with D possibly being TRBD2 (6 bases). The CDR3 is 16 residues long. The germline gives CDR1 SQVTM, CDR2 ANQGSEA. Trimming stripped 7 bases from V and 5 bases from J, with 26 bases between. This CDR3 reads CSARKGLSTGRETQYF. CDR3 coding DNA: TGCAGCGCTCGGAAAGGACTAAGTACCGGGCGTGAGACCCAGTACTTC.

The rearrangement links TRBV7-3 to TRBJ2-7; D is possibly TRBD2 (6 bases). The CDR3 contains 13 residues. The germline gives CDR1 SGHTA, CDR2 FQGTGA. V lost 6 bases to trimming and J lost 0 bases, with 9 bases between them. CDR3 sequence: CASSLADSYEQYF. As DNA, the CDR3 is TGTGCCAGCAGTTTAGCGGACTCCTACGAGCAGTACTTC. Full variable domain (missing parts from reference TRBV7-3 and TRBJ2-7): GAGVSQTPSNKVTEKGKYVELRCDPISGHTALYWYRQSLGQGPEFLIYFQGTGAADDSGLPNDRFFAVRPEGSVSTLKIQRTERGDSAVYLCASSLADSYEQYFGPGTRLTVT.

This clone was found a few times. V usage is TRBV7-3 and J usage is TRBJ2-5; 11 bases map to TRBD2. V was clipped by 1 base and J by 2 bases; unmatched bases: 6. Looked up from germline, CDR1 is SGHTA and CDR2 is FQGTGA. CDR3 length: 17 residues. CDR3 bases: TGTGCCAGCAGCTTAATAGGGCCTAGCGGGGGGCAAGAGACCCAGTACTTC. This encodes CASSLIGPSGGQETQYF.

The V call is TRBV28, the J call TRBJ2-7; TRBD1 matches at 7 bases. The CDR3 consists of 12 residues. V lost 3 bases and J lost 7; bases outside the gene matches: 3. The germline CDR1 and CDR2 sequences are MDHEN and SYDVKM. CDR3: CASSLVRGEQYV. The DNA for the CDR3 is TGTGCCAGCAGTTTGGTCAGGGGGGAGCAGTACGTC.

This clone was observed many times. J is TRBJ2-6 and V is TRBV6-6, with D tentatively TRBD2 (6 bases). V was pared by 8 bases and J by 8 bases, with 10 bases between. This CDR3 comprises 12 residues. Looked up from germline, CDR1 is MNHNY and CDR2 is SVGAGI (reference sequence). This CDR3 reads CASRGGTNVLTF. The DNA for the CDR3 is TGTGCCAGCCGGGGAGGTACCAACGTCCTGACTTTC.

This clone was detected only a few times. The chain employs TRBV7-6 and TRBJ1-1; D is perhaps TRBD1 (5 bases). The germline V gene has CDR1 SGHVS and CDR2 FNYEAQ. V was trimmed by 1 base and J by 3 bases, leaving 12 bases between them. The CDR3 sequence is 15 residues long. CDR3 amino acids: CASSLGGTADTEAFF. CDR3 sequence (DNA): TGTGCCAGCAGCTTAGGTGGGACGGCGGACACTGAAGCTTTCTTT.